The sequence of this T cell receptor beta chain was determined in a study of shared clonotypes between healthy human individuals. Overall study context: Samples came from a couple of female and three male donors aged 18 to 49. Every donor yielded three CD4 naive, three CD4 memory, two CD8 naive and one CD8 memory plate. Whole-study findings and limits: A limitation of the genetic and exposure-history diversity represented arose from few donors.

Naive CD8 isolation took CD45RO-negative cells positively selected for CCR7 and excluded terminally differentiated effector memory CD45RA+ cells. Using immunoSEQ multiplex PCR, the repertoire was profiled, and TCRdb retains in-frame clones only, with some absent. The sample includes millions of clones, about 92% of them seen just once. As for this clone: The antigen is not known.

Germline V gene lookup returns CDR1 MNHNS and CDR2 SASEGT. Trimming left V 6 bases short and J 0 bases short, with 14 bases between. The CDR3 covers 15 residues. The sequenced sample was naive CD8+ T cells from PBMCs. This receptor was obtained from a man younger than 35 in good health. Some clones in this sample may be carry-over from other donors' samples. The rearrangement uses TRBV6-1 and TRBJ1-1, with D perhaps matching TRBD1 (5 bases). This chain's CDR3 is CASRHAQGLNTEAFF. CDR3 nucleotides: TGTGCCAGCAGACACGCCCAGGGTTTGAACACTGAAGCTTTCTTT.